The clone carrying this TCR beta chain appeared a single time. As yet, its antigen is unknown. This entry comes from a study of Ad26.COV2.S vaccination and SARS-CoV-2 variants. Study details: Doses of Ad26.COV2.S were injected into muscle once or twice, 56 days apart.

In germline, CDR1 is SGHDN, CDR2 FVKESK. CDR3 length equals 17 residues. V dropped 4 bases and J dropped 5 bases, with 22 bases sitting between them. Measured with immunoSEQ multiplex PCR; TCRdb has only the in-frame clones, and not every one. The data hold hundreds of thousands of clones, with roughly 91% observed a single time. Study-wide results and caveats: The study found higher spike-specific TCR breadth in vaccine than placebo recipients. An underestimation of total T cell responses may have resulted from the TCR breadth and depth analyses.

Treatment given: some 20 received Ad26.COV2.S at low or high dose, single or two shots; 5 received placebo; per-sample allocation not given. Samples were taken on day 63 after the first vaccine or placebo injection. An Ad26 vector carrying the Wuhan-strain SARS-CoV-2 spike served as the vaccine. The chain carries TRBV14 and TRBJ2-3; D gene ambiguous. Source: peripheral blood, taken in a trial of Ad26.COV2.S vaccine versus placebo. The clonotype was recovered from a person aged 18-60 years who received the Ad26.COV2.S COVID-19 vaccine or a placebo. The CDR3 bases are TGTGCCAGCAGCCTCCACCTCGGCGGAGCAACGGGAGATACGCAGTATTTT. It specifies CASSLHLGGATGDTQYF.